This T cell receptor beta chain was sequenced for a study of blood T cell repertoires in COVID-19. Across the study: Collection of acute and convalescent COVID-19 samples took place in the United States, Italy and Spain. Nucleic acid was either cDNA or gDNA, and it came from T cells, B-cell-depleted T cells, or PBMCs.

In its sample, this clone was seen once. Per the original data handling: Amplification of reference gene primers provided the estimated nucleated cell counts. The method was immunoSEQ multiplex PCR; TCRdb's version includes in-frame clones alone and lacks a portion of them. V and J calls and clone size come straight from that table; D and trimming were deduced from the DNA. Here the sample spans some 190,000 clones, 82% being singletons. Sequencing was carried out using peripheral blood. This clonotype originated in a woman aged 60-70 years with COVID-19, enrolled during active disease.

CDR3 in amino acids: CASSTQGRNTGELFF. The CDR3 bases are TGTGCCAGTAGTACCCAGGGCCGGAACACCGGGGAGCTGTTTTTT. The rearrangement joins TRBV19 to TRBJ2-2; the D gene is possibly TRBD1 (5 bases). V gave up 4 bases and J gave up 1 base, with 10 bases separating them. The germline V gene has CDR1 LNHDA and CDR2 SQIVND (reference sequence). CDR3 length equals 15 residues.